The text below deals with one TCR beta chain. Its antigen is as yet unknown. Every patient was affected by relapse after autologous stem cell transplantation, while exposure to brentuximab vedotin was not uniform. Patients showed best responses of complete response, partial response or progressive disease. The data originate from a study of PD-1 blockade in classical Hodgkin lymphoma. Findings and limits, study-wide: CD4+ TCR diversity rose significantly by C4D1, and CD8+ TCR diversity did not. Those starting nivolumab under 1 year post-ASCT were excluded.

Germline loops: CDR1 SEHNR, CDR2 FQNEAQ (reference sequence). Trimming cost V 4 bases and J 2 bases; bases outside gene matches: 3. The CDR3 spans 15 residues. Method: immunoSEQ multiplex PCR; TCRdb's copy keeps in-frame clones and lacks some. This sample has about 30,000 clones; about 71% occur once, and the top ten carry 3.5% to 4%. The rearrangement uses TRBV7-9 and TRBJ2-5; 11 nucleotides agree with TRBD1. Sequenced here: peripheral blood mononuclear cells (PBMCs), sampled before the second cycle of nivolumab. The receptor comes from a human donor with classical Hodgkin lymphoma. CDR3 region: CASSSGQGAQETQYF. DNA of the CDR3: TGTGCCAGCAGCTCCGGACAGGGGGCTCAAGAGACCCAGTACTTC. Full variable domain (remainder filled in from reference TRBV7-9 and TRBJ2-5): DTGVSQNPRHKITKRGQNVTFRCDPISEHNRLYWYRQTLGQGPEFLTYFQNEAQLEKSRLLSDRFSAERPKGSFSTLEIQRTEQGDSAMYLCASSSGQGAQETQYFGPGTRLLVL.